The present T cell receptor beta chain was sequenced within a study of regulatory T cells in long-lasting Graves disease. The overall study: Newly diagnosed Graves' patients had taken antithyroid drugs under 3 months.

The table lists this clonotype with a few counts. Time point here: newly diagnosed GD, antithyroid drugs for less than 3 months. Preparation of the TCR library used RNA extracted from PBMCs. The V and J ends lost 6 bases and 10 bases, in that order; junction bases with no gene match: 7. The CDR3 has 12 residues. The germline V gene has CDR1 DFQATT and CDR2 SNEGSKA (reference sequence). CDR3-region Arm-PCR and iRepertoire HTBI primers produced the TCR beta libraries. TCRdb processed the multiplex PCR reads anew with MiXCR; each CDR3 protein has one entry. The data show around 240,000 distinct CDR3 sequences, roughly 18% seen once. This sample was shared with a second study, whose subject was T cells in Graves' hyperthyroidism and ophthalmopathy. That study adds: When the TCR CDR3 underwent first-round RT-PCR, the HTBI primer set was used.

The chain joins TRBV20-1 to TRBJ2-1; TRBD2 agrees at 9 bases. This clonotype originated in a woman in her 30s with Graves disease. This specimen was peripheral blood mononuclear cells (PBMCs), taken at new diagnosis, from a patient treated with antithyroid drugs. CDR3 residues: CSATPSGVEQFF. For the CDR3, the DNA is TGCAGTGCCACCCCTAGCGGGGTAGAGCAGTTCTTC.